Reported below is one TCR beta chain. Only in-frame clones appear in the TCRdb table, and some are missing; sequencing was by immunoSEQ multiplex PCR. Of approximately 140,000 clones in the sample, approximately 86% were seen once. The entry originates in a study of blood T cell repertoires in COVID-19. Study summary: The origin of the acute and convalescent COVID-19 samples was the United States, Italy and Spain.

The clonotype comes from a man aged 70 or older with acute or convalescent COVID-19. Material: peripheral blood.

In DNA form, the CDR3 reads TGTGCCAGCAGCTCGGCCGGACTAGCGGGAGGCAGAGAGACCCAGTACTTC. This gives the protein CASSSAGLAGGRETQYF. The V call is TRBV9, the J call TRBJ2-5; 14 bases fit TRBD2. The V gene end was trimmed by 4 bases and the J gene end by 4 bases; junction bases not matched to a gene: 9. Germline V gives CDR1 SGDLS, CDR2 YYNGEE. There are 17 residues in the CDR3.